A selection of T cell receptor beta chains follows, all from one sample in a study of blood T cell repertoires in COVID-19. Profiled with immunoSEQ multiplex PCR; TCRdb holds only in-frame clones, not every one. The sample lists some 120,000 clones, 90% seen once, with 1.8% in the top ten. Material: peripheral blood. The receptors were gathered from a human donor with active COVID-19. The donor label of this sample is uncertain. The CDR3 runs from the conserved cysteine through the conserved F or W. Each record gives: clone size, J gene, D gene, V gene, CDR3 DNA, CDR3 protein. A D gene is named only where the DNA matches it firmly. Size is omitted from some rows. Given values are once, few, many or a class for expanded clones.

abundance: NA
j_gene: TRBJ1-4
d_gene: NA
v_gene: TRBV7-5
CDR3nt: TGTGTCAGAAGCCCGGGGACAGGGGGCGGAGATGAAAAACTGTTTTTT
CDR3aa: CVRSPGTGGGDEKLFF

abundance: NA
j_gene: TRBJ2-3
d_gene: TRBD2
v_gene: TRBV5-1
CDR3nt: TGCGCCACTTCGGACACGATCGGGAGGACGCAGTATTTT
CDR3aa: CATSDTIGRTQYF

abundance: NA
j_gene: TRBJ2-7
d_gene: TRBD1
v_gene: TRBV28
CDR3nt: TGTGCCAGCATGGTCGGCGGGACAGGGTTTCACGAGCAGTACTTC
CDR3aa: CASMVGGTGFHEQYF

abundance: NA
j_gene: TRBJ2-2
d_gene: NA
v_gene: TRBV4-3
CDR3nt: TGCGCCAGCAGTAAGGAGGGCACCGGGGAGCTGTTTTTT
CDR3aa: CASSKEGTGELFF

abundance: NA
j_gene: TRBJ1-5
d_gene: TRBD1
v_gene: TRBV12-5
CDR3nt: TGTGCTAGTGGTCCAAACGACAGGGGCTTGACGCCCCAGCATTTT
CDR3aa: CASGPNDRGLTPQHF

abundance: few
j_gene: TRBJ1-6
d_gene: NA
v_gene: TRBV16
CDR3nt: TGTGCCAGCAGCGACGGACAGCGGAATTCACCCCTCCACTTT
CDR3aa: CASSDGQRNSPLHF

abundance: NA
j_gene: TRBJ1-1
d_gene: NA
v_gene: TRBV20-1
CDR3nt: TGCAGTGCTAGGAGGGGGGAAGCTTTCTTT
CDR3aa: CSARRGEAFF

abundance: NA
j_gene: TRBJ2-2
d_gene: TRBD1
v_gene: TRBV2
CDR3nt: TGTGCCAGCAAGGGTCCAGGGGGCGCGGGGAACACCGGGGAGCTGTTTTTT
CDR3aa: CASKGPGGAGNTGELFF

abundance: few
j_gene: TRBJ2-3
d_gene: TRBD2
v_gene: TRBV5-5
CDR3nt: TGTGCCAGCAGCTCAGCGGGGCGCACAGATACGCAGTATTTT
CDR3aa: CASSSAGRTDTQYF

abundance: NA
j_gene: TRBJ2-1
d_gene: TRBD2
v_gene: TRBV5-1
CDR3nt: TGCGCCAGCAGCTGGAGCGGGGGGGCCTACAATGAGCAGTTCTTC
CDR3aa: CASSWSGGAYNEQFF

abundance: NA
j_gene: TRBJ2-3
d_gene: NA
v_gene: TRBV20-1
CDR3nt: TGCAGTGCTAGTCACGGGGATACGCAGTATTTT
CDR3aa: CSASHGDTQYF

abundance: NA
j_gene: TRBJ1-1
d_gene: TRBD1
v_gene: TRBV7-9
CDR3nt: TGTGCCAGCAGGTTTCCCAGGGGGCGGACTGAAGCTTTCTTT
CDR3aa: CASRFPRGRTEAFF

abundance: once
j_gene: TRBJ1-2
d_gene: NA
v_gene: TRBV6-5
CDR3nt: TGTGCCAGCAGTTACTCGGCGGGGGGTCATGGCTACACCTTC
CDR3aa: CASSYSAGGHGYTF

abundance: NA
j_gene: TRBJ1-2
d_gene: NA
v_gene: TRBV27
CDR3nt: TGTGCCAGCAGTTTAAGGGGCTGGGCTAACTATGGCTACACCTTC
CDR3aa: CASSLRGWANYGYTF

abundance: once
j_gene: TRBJ2-1
d_gene: NA
v_gene: TRBV6-2/TRBV6-3
CDR3nt: TGTGCCAGCAGTTACTTACGGGTCGAGCAGTTCTTC
CDR3aa: CASSYLRVEQFF

abundance: NA
j_gene: TRBJ2-3
d_gene: NA
v_gene: TRBV7-9
CDR3nt: TGTGCCAGCAGCTTAGTGGTCGGTTACACAGATACGCAGTATTTT
CDR3aa: CASSLVVGYTDTQYF

abundance: NA
j_gene: TRBJ1-2
d_gene: NA
v_gene: TRBV6-5
CDR3nt: TGTGCCACCGGGGGGGCAGGTAACTATGGCTACACCTTC
CDR3aa: CATGGAGNYGYTF

abundance: NA
j_gene: TRBJ2-1
d_gene: NA
v_gene: TRBV6-1
CDR3nt: TGTGCCAGCAGTGGCATCGACTTTAGCTCCTACAATGAGCAGTTCTTC
CDR3aa: CASSGIDFSSYNEQFF

abundance: NA
j_gene: TRBJ1-1
d_gene: NA
v_gene: TRBV7-6
CDR3nt: TGTGCCAGCAGCCTAATTACAGGTTATGCCACTGAAGCTTTCTTT
CDR3aa: CASSLITGYATEAFF

abundance: NA
j_gene: TRBJ1-5
d_gene: TRBD1
v_gene: TRBV19
CDR3nt: TGTGCCAGTAGTATGGCCGGGACAGGGGGAAGGGGCAATCAGCCCCAGCATTTT
CDR3aa: CASSMAGTGGRGNQPQHF

abundance: NA
j_gene: TRBJ1-2
d_gene: NA
v_gene: TRBV27
CDR3nt: TGTGCCAGCAGTCCACTTAGCGGGGCATTTGGCTACACCTTC
CDR3aa: CASSPLSGAFGYTF

abundance: NA
j_gene: TRBJ2-7
d_gene: NA
v_gene: TRBV6-5
CDR3nt: TGTGCCAGCAAAGGCGGCCGGACCTACGAGCAGTACTTC
CDR3aa: CASKGGRTYEQYF

abundance: NA
j_gene: TRBJ2-4
d_gene: TRBD1
v_gene: TRBV5-6
CDR3nt: TGTGCCAGCAGCTCCGACAGGGGGGGAAACATTCAGTACTTC
CDR3aa: CASSSDRGGNIQYF